The following is a T cell receptor beta chain sequence with its context. This clonotype was counted only a few times. The antigen it binds to is not known. A much more abundant neighbour one base away suggests this may be a read error. The entry originates in a study of read filtering for tumor transcriptome and immune sequencing (TCRdb year 2020). General notes on the study: The cohort was composed of 17 male and 14 to 15 female patients, with a mean age of about 68 years and an age range of roughly 45 to 85. By revised international staging, 8 patients were R-ISS I, some 17 were R-ISS II and over five were R-ISS III. After DNase treatment, whole-transcriptome libraries were prepared using the TruSeq RNA Access Library Prep Kit. TCR-region mapped reads per sample ranged from about 3.5 to 11 million with IR-seq versus only roughly 85 to 1273 with RNA-seq. Using the same bone marrow samples, the study ran both targeted immune repertoire sequencing and bulk whole-transcriptome sequencing and then compared the TCR repertoires from each method. As a main aim, a read-filtering strategy for immune repertoire data was addressed, with the specific question being whether clonotypes supported by a single read should be removed. What the study reported, not specific to this receptor: Rather than purified T cells, the sorted CD138-negative fraction was a mixed bone marrow immune population. The correlation between IR-seq and RNA-seq shared clonotype proportions rose when single-read clonotypes were removed. IR-seq captured clonotypes at much higher depth and more reliably than RNA-seq, and smaller IR-seq throughput sufficed to identify most shared clonotypes. In IR-seq, around 85% of clonotypes but 3.5% to 4% of total reads were represented by single-read clonotypes, whereas in RNA-seq, 74.6% of clonotypes and about 40% of reads were represented by single-read clonotypes.

Each patient had bone marrow sampled at the time of active disease. Ficoll-Hypaque density gradient centrifugation was used to isolate the bone marrow mononuclear cells. Myeloma plasma cells were removed and CD138-negative cells were obtained by negative selection following labeling with CD138 magnetic microbeads on a MACS separator. Purity of the isolated cells was checked by flow cytometry on an Attune NxT using CD138 antibodies. Total RNA was extracted using TRIzol reagent and was quantified on a NanoDrop spectrophotometer. For each patient, paired RNA-seq and IR-seq were run on the CD138-negative bone marrow sample from that patient. The cysteine opens and the phenylalanine closes a CDR3 of 11 amino acids. Just CDR3 DNA is preserved here, 33 bases in frame from base 1. From the germline V gene, CDR1 is MDHEN and CDR2 is SYDVKM. Trimming takes 10 bases from V and 9 bases from J, and the germline ends sit 16 bases apart.

Starting from 400 to 450 ng RNA, TCR libraries were constructed with the Immunoverse kit using molecular barcoded adaptors that cover the alpha/delta and beta/gamma chains. TCR library preparation used the same RNA that went into transcriptome sequencing. Sequencing of TCR libraries was carried out on an Illumina HiSeq 4000 with 2 x 150 cycles. The paper's processing steps were these. MiXCR aligned TCR reads to human V, D, J and C references and assembled the aligned reads into CDR3 clonotypes, with quality filtering and error correction included. The tcR package in R was used to analyze clonotype counts and gene usage diversity. Raw mapping reads were checked after the RNA-seq reads had been mapped by STAR aligner version 2.5.3a onto the human GRCh37 genome. IR-seq fastq files were randomly downsampled with Seqtk 1.3 to test the effect of sequencing depth on detected clonotypes. The public reads were reprocessed in TCRdb via fastp at Q25 and MiXCR, keeping in-frame beta chains. Each CDR3 protein gets just one entry, which takes the most common genes and DNA from the rows behind it. In this record, the V and J calls reflect TCRdb's handling and not the investigators' own analysis. The sample yields roughly 130,000 distinct CDR3 sequences; around 13% were counted once. In total, the top ten clones hold 8% to 13% of the sample.

The chain links TRBV28 with TRBJ2-7; the D segment cannot be called with confidence. Input material: a population of CD138-negative cells sorted from bone marrow. Per the publication, the cell subset or site label means: bone marrow mononuclear cells depleted of CD138+ plasma/myeloma cells by negative magnetic selection. The sequence derives from a donor at least 40 years old with multiple myeloma. The DNA sequence follows: TGTGCCACCTTATTACTCGGCCGGCAGTACTTC. Translated, this gives CATLLLGRQYF.